This is a list of T cell receptor beta chains from one sample in a study of vaccination and CD4 T cells after COVID-19. TCRdb re-analysed the PCR reads in MiXCR, keeping a single row per CDR3 protein. The sample has about 12,000 distinct CDR3 sequences, approximately 46% seen once. No antigens are known for them. Sequencing was done on a sample of CD4+ T cells from blood, cultured in vitro. Source of these receptors: a human donor who had recovered from COVID-19. Each CDR3 is given with its conserved first and last residue. A D gene is named only where the DNA matches it firmly. Expanded clones are given a class, and other clones once, few, many or no size at all.

J: TRBJ2-7
D: TRBD1
size: NA
V: TRBV11-2
DNA: TGTGCCAGCAGCTTAGTATCCAGGTGGGACAGACCCAGTAGGGAGCAGTACTTC
CDR3: CASSLVSRWDRPSREQYF

J: TRBJ2-6
D: NA
size: NA
V: TRBV27
DNA: TGTGCCAGCAGTTTGGGTGGGGGCAGATTATCTGGGGCCAACGTCCTGACTTTC
CDR3: CASSLGGGRLSGANVLTF

J: TRBJ2-5
D: NA
size: NA
V: TRBV6-2/TRBV6-3
DNA: TGTGCCAGCAGACAGTTGGGACGTCCGGAGACCCAGTACTTC
CDR3: CASRQLGRPETQYF

J: TRBJ2-5
D: TRBD2
size: NA
V: TRBV2
DNA: TGTGCCAGCAATTCCCAGGGCTCGGGGGGAGGGACCCAGTACTTC
CDR3: CASNSQGSGGGTQYF

J: TRBJ2-5
D: NA
size: NA
V: TRBV6-2/TRBV6-3
DNA: TGTGCCAGCAGTTACTCGGCTACAGCCCTACAAGAGACCCAGTACTTC
CDR3: CASSYSATALQETQYF

J: TRBJ1-1
D: NA
size: NA
V: TRBV5-4
DNA: TGTGCCAGCAGGAATAACGGGGGGCCGGAAGCTTTCTTT
CDR3: CASRNNGGPEAFF

J: TRBJ1-2
D: NA
size: NA
V: TRBV20-1
DNA: TGCAGTGCTAGAGATAGCACAGGCCTCTATGGCTACACCTTC
CDR3: CSARDSTGLYGYTF

J: TRBJ2-5
D: NA
size: few
V: TRBV27
DNA: TGTGCCAGCAGTTTACAAGCAGGGGAGACCCAGTACTTC
CDR3: CASSLQAGETQYF

J: TRBJ2-7
D: TRBD1
size: few
V: TRBV6-1
DNA: TGTGCCAGCAGTCAAGGGACAGTTTCCTACGAGCAGTACTTC
CDR3: CASSQGTVSYEQYF

J: TRBJ2-3
D: TRBD2
size: few
V: TRBV6-2/TRBV6-3
DNA: TGTGCCAGCAGTTACGTAGCGGGAGGGCGGACGCAGTATTTT
CDR3: CASSYVAGGRTQYF

J: TRBJ2-1
D: TRBD2
size: few
V: TRBV12-3/TRBV12-4
DNA: TGTGCCAGCAACCAACTAGCGGGAGAGTCAGGTGAGCAGTTCTTC
CDR3: CASNQLAGESGEQFF

J: TRBJ1-1
D: NA
size: NA
V: TRBV6-1
DNA: TGTGCCAGCAGTCGAACACAGGATTTGAGCACTGAAGCTTTCTTT
CDR3: CASSRTQDLSTEAFF

J: TRBJ2-5
D: NA
size: few
V: TRBV25-1
DNA: TGTGCCAGCAGCCCCACCAAGAGGGCGGTGGACCAAGAGACCCAGTACTTC
CDR3: CASSPTKRAVDQETQYF

J: TRBJ2-5
D: NA
size: NA
V: TRBV30
DNA: TGTGCCTGGATGGTCTTCCAGGGACCGACAAGGAGGGAGACCCAGTACTTC
CDR3: CAWMVFQGPTRRETQYF

J: TRBJ1-2
D: NA
size: few
V: TRBV6-1
DNA: TGTGCCAGCAGTCCGGACAGTCTTGGGGGCTACACCTTC
CDR3: CASSPDSLGGYTF

J: TRBJ1-3
D: NA
size: NA
V: TRBV18
DNA: TGTGCCAGCTCCCTCCCCGGAACAGCCGGAAACACCATATATTTT
CDR3: CASSLPGTAGNTIYF

J: TRBJ1-1
D: NA
size: few
V: TRBV9
DNA: TGTGCCAGCAGCCCTACGGGACAGAACACTGAAGCTTTCTTT
CDR3: CASSPTGQNTEAFF

J: TRBJ2-5
D: NA
size: NA
V: TRBV18
DNA: TGTGCCAGCTCACCAGGAGGGTCGGGGGCTCAAGAGACCCAGTACTTC
CDR3: CASSPGGSGAQETQYF

J: TRBJ2-5
D: TRBD1
size: few
V: TRBV24-1
DNA: TGTGCCACCAGTGATATCTCCGGGACAGCCCACACATACCAAGAGACCCAGTACTTC
CDR3: CATSDISGTAHTYQETQYF

J: TRBJ1-2
D: NA
size: NA
V: TRBV29-1
DNA: TGCAGCGTACCGTCTCTAAACTATGGCTACACCTTC
CDR3: CSVPSLNYGYTF

J: TRBJ2-5
D: NA
size: few
V: TRBV7-8
DNA: TGTGCCAGCAACGCCGGGTCGGGGCAAGAGACCCAGTACTTC
CDR3: CASNAGSGQETQYF

J: TRBJ2-3
D: NA
size: NA
V: TRBV11-3
DNA: TGTGCCAGCAGCTTAGGGGCTAGCACAGATACGCAGTATTTT
CDR3: CASSLGASTDTQYF

J: TRBJ1-3
D: TRBD1
size: once
V: TRBV7-2
DNA: TGTGCCAGCAGCCGACAGGGGTTGGTTTTTGGAAACACCATATATTTT
CDR3: CASSRQGLVFGNTIYF

J: TRBJ2-2
D: NA
size: NA
V: TRBV4-2
DNA: TGTGCCAGCAGCCAAGATTCCGGGGTCGTTAGGGGAGTCGAGAACACCGGGGAGCTGTTTTTT
CDR3: CASSQDSGVVRGVENTGELFF

J: TRBJ2-1
D: TRBD2
size: NA
V: TRBV12-3/TRBV12-4
DNA: TGTGCCAGCAGTTTCGGACTAGCGGGCCTCAATGAGCAGTTCTTC
CDR3: CASSFGLAGLNEQFF

J: TRBJ2-5
D: TRBD2
size: few
V: TRBV20-1
DNA: TGCAGTGCTAGAGATCCTAGCGGGAGACCCCTACAAGAGACCCAGTACTTC
CDR3: CSARDPSGRPLQETQYF

J: TRBJ1-6
D: NA
size: NA
V: TRBV5-4
DNA: TGTGCCAGCAGCTTGGGACAGGCGTATTCACCCCTCCACTTT
CDR3: CASSLGQAYSPLHF

J: TRBJ2-7
D: TRBD2
size: NA
V: TRBV7-2
DNA: TGTGCCAGCAGTATAATCCGGACTAGCGGGGTCCCCTACGAGCAGTACTTC
CDR3: CASSIIRTSGVPYEQYF